This T cell receptor beta chain appears in the sequencing data of a study of cytomegalovirus exposure and HLA in healthy donors. In the study overall: The same platform was used for the approximately 120 validation repertoires as for the approximately 670 first-cohort repertoires, as reported in a later analysis. Study-level points and caveats: As was reported, the classifier diagnosed cytomegalovirus status with high specificity and sensitivity. Around 160 TCR beta chains were listed as cytomegalovirus-associated. First-cohort TCR clusters tended to co-occur in the 120 or so validation repertoires, a later analysis found.

The CDR3 has 16 amino acids. Per the germline V gene, CDR1 is LNHNV and CDR2 is YYDKDF (reference sequence). Between the trimmed V and J ends, which lost 2 bases and 10 bases, there was a span of 22 bases. Some clones are missing from TCRdb's copy, which holds only in-frame ones; the method was immunoSEQ multiplex PCR. Altogether about 84,000 clones are present, approximately 91% being singletons, with the ten largest covering about 2.2%. Regarding this clone: Its target is unknown.

The TCR originated in a man aged 30 to 39 in good health and CMV-seronegative. The chain carries TRBV15 and TRBJ2-3, with D perhaps matching TRBD2 (5 bases). Material for sequencing was PBMCs. The CDR3 here is CATSRPRTGSGDAQYF. CDR3 in DNA: TGTGCCACCAGCAGACCCAGGACCGGTTCCGGGGATGCGCAGTATTTT.